Listed below are T cell receptor beta chains from one sample, sequenced in a study of T cell responses to AZD1222 COVID-19 vaccine. The data were produced by immunoSEQ multiplex PCR, yet TCRdb's version contains in-frame clones alone and is incomplete. The repertoire consists of roughly 70,000 clones, with 70% to 90% occurring once and the leading ten covering under 1.5%. Sequenced here: peripheral blood, sampled 28 days after the second AZD1222 dose. These TCRs come from an adult who received the AZD1222 COVID-19 vaccine. Each CDR3 is given with its conserved first and last residue. Each record gives: CDR3 length, V gene, J gene, CDR3 protein.

>15|TRBV18|TRBJ1-5
CASSTGRVGNQPQHF
>16|TRBV6-1|TRBJ2-1
CASSEASLAGGNEQFF
>13|TRBV7-7|TRBJ2-3
CASSPQEGLRQYF
>16|TRBV19|TRBJ2-1
CASSAQGALPYNEQFF
>12|TRBV7-2|TRBJ2-1
CASSPGLGLEFF
>13|TRBV6-5|TRBJ1-1
CASILGIGTEAFF
>15|TRBV7-2|TRBJ2-1
CASSLAAGGVNEQFF
>17|TRBV5-6|TRBJ1-4
CASSLSALRVREEKLFF
>17|TRBV4-1|TRBJ1-1
CASSQDRTGQVNTEAFF
>15|TRBV7-8|TRBJ2-1
CASSLRLAGNNEQFF
>16|TRBV14|TRBJ1-2
CASSPSRALSPYGYTF
>14|TRBV12-5|TRBJ1-4
CASGQDMGGEKLFF
>16|TRBV3-1/TRBV3-2|TRBJ1-3
CASSKKGRVSGNTIYF
>16|TRBV7-7|TRBJ2-1
CASSLSGGSSYNEQFF
>11|TRBV20-1|TRBJ2-1
CSGGQSNEQFF
>17|TRBV7-9|TRBJ2-7
CASSSPNHSVSSYEQYF
>17|TRBV5-6|TRBJ1-4
CASSSPGTGAANEKLFF
>11|TRBV19|TRBJ2-3
CATSSTDTQYF
>17|TRBV29-1|TRBJ2-3
CSVGGIWVSGGTDTQYF
>15|TRBV7-9|TRBJ2-3
CASSPGRVSTDTQYF
>16|TRBV5-1|TRBJ2-3
CASSLRGISSTDTQYF
>17|TRBV5-1|TRBJ1-6
CASSLEDRGRWNSPLHF
>18|TRBV4-1|TRBJ2-1
CASSRTITLAGGSNEQFF
>14|TRBV18|TRBJ1-1
CASSPGTVNTEAFF
>13|TRBV6-5|TRBJ2-3
CASRVGFLDTQYF
>14|TRBV5-1|TRBJ2-5
CASSQPGATETQYF
>15|TRBV3-1/TRBV3-2|TRBJ1-1
CASSQFATKNTEAFF
>14|TRBV3-1/TRBV3-2|TRBJ1-1
CASSQDIMNTEAFF
>12|TRBV10-1|TRBJ2-2
CASRTGSGELFF
>11|TRBV29-1|TRBJ1-1
CSVQGYTEAFF
>11|TRBV29-1|TRBJ1-1
CSVGRGLEAFF
>15|TRBV10-3|TRBJ2-1
CAITSEGQRDNEQFF
>16|TRBV5-1|TRBJ2-2
CASSRLAGGNTGELFF
>13|TRBV7-2|TRBJ1-5
CASSFGRSQPQHF
>16|TRBV7-9|TRBJ1-3
CASSLVGGSTGNTIYF
>10|TRBV2|TRBJ2-7
CASSVYEQYF
>14|TRBV7-9|TRBJ1-6
CASGGVSYNSPLHF
>14|TRBV30|TRBJ2-2
CAWSVRGITGELFF
>15|TRBV2|TRBJ1-4
CASGRDRATNEKLFF
>19|TRBV7-6|TRBJ2-6
CASSPPLDRGISGANVLTF
>14|TRBV5-5|TRBJ2-7
CASSLGQPSYEQYF
>14|TRBV28|TRBJ2-1
CATQVLAAYNEQFF
>12|TRBV11-3|TRBJ2-5
CASSSSGETQYF
>12|TRBV30|TRBJ1-2
CAWSTGFGGYTF
>15|TRBV7-2|TRBJ1-6
CASSFRPSRNSPLHF
>16|TRBV20-1|TRBJ2-4
CSASGALDGPKNIQYF
>15|TRBV6-5|TRBJ1-2
CASSYYTGTAFGYTF
>14|TRBV5-4|TRBJ1-6
CASSSGQGQLPLHF
>12|TRBV5-4|TRBJ2-7
CASSLEGGNRYF
>16|TRBV2|TRBJ1-6
CASSDTGGTFSSPLHF
>16|TRBV18|TRBJ2-5
CASSPVLAGSQETQYF
>15|TRBV18|TRBJ2-1
CASSLGTSGMDEQFF
>14|TRBV3-1/TRBV3-2|TRBJ2-4
CASSQVGQGNIQYF
>15|TRBV6-2/TRBV6-3|TRBJ2-1
CASSWSGRAYNEQFF
>17|TRBV4-1|TRBJ1-5
CASSQAQTGFSNQPQHF